Listed below are T cell receptor beta chains from one sample, sequenced in a study of T cells in Graves' hyperthyroidism and ophthalmopathy. From the multiplex PCR reads, TCRdb called clonotypes with MiXCR, one entry per CDR3 protein. This sample has a few hundred thousand distinct CDR3 sequences; roughly a fifth occur once, and the top ten carry roughly 52%. The sample comprised blood. Source of these receptors: a woman aged 45-59 years with Graves' hyperthyroidism. The CDR3 runs from the conserved cysteine through the conserved F or W. A D gene is named only where the DNA matches it firmly. Only some rows state a clone size, as once, few, many or a class for expanded clones.

cdr3_length: 18
j_call: TRBJ2-1
clone_size: many
d_call: TRBD2
v_call: TRBV19
cdr3_aa: CASSMGGEREGKYNEQFF
cdr3_nt: TGTGCCAGTAGTATGGGGGGGGAGCGGGAGGGGAAATACAATGAGCAGTTCTTC

cdr3_length: 13
j_call: TRBJ2-1
clone_size: .
d_call: TRBD2
v_call: TRBV6-1
cdr3_aa: CASRSGRYNEQFF
cdr3_nt: TGTGCCAGCAGGAGCGGGAGGTACAATGAGCAGTTCTTC

cdr3_length: 13
j_call: TRBJ1-2
clone_size: many
d_call: .
v_call: TRBV5-1
cdr3_aa: CASSLGENYGYTF
cdr3_nt: TGCGCCAGCAGCTTGGGGGAAAACTATGGCTACACCTTC

cdr3_length: 16
j_call: TRBJ2-1
clone_size: .
d_call: TRBD2
v_call: TRBV6-2/TRBV6-3
cdr3_aa: CASSYSGTSGRSEQFF
cdr3_nt: TGTGCCAGCAGTTACTCAGGGACTAGCGGGAGATCTGAGCAGTTCTTC

cdr3_length: 13
j_call: TRBJ1-4
clone_size: many
d_call: .
v_call: TRBV12-3/TRBV12-4
cdr3_aa: CASRRDTNEKLFF
cdr3_nt: TGTGCCAGCAGGAGGGACACTAATGAAAAACTGTTTTTT

cdr3_length: 15
j_call: TRBJ1-1
clone_size: many
d_call: .
v_call: TRBV5-1
cdr3_aa: CASSLGQVQHTEAFF
cdr3_nt: TGCGCCAGCAGCCTGGGACAAGTGCAGCACACTGAAGCTTTCTTT

cdr3_length: 14
j_call: TRBJ2-1
clone_size: .
d_call: .
v_call: TRBV30
cdr3_aa: CAWGRQFGYNEQFF
cdr3_nt: TGTGCCTGGGGCCGTCAATTCGGGTACAATGAGCAGTTCTTC

cdr3_length: 14
j_call: TRBJ2-5
clone_size: .
d_call: .
v_call: TRBV5-4
cdr3_aa: CASQIADYQETQYF
cdr3_nt: TGTGCCAGCCAAATAGCGGACTACCAAGAGACCCAGTACTTC

cdr3_length: 17
j_call: TRBJ2-1
clone_size: .
d_call: TRBD2
v_call: TRBV3-1
cdr3_aa: CASRQGPRGSSYNEQFF
cdr3_nt: TGTGCCAGCAGACAAGGTCCGCGGGGGAGCTCCTACAATGAGCAGTTCTTC

cdr3_length: 13
j_call: TRBJ1-5
clone_size: .
d_call: .
v_call: TRBV5-6
cdr3_aa: CANRPHSNQPQHF
cdr3_nt: TGTGCCAACCGTCCGCATAGCAATCAGCCCCAGCATTTT

cdr3_length: 14
j_call: TRBJ1-4
clone_size: few
d_call: TRBD1
v_call: TRBV30
cdr3_aa: CAWSGGQGAKKLVF
cdr3_nt: TGTGCCTGGAGTGGGGGACAGGGGGCAAAAAAACTGGTTTTT

cdr3_length: 14
j_call: TRBJ1-2
clone_size: many
d_call: .
v_call: TRBV12-3/TRBV12-4
cdr3_aa: CASSSKGSSGGYTF
cdr3_nt: TGTGCCAGCAGTTCAAAGGGGAGTAGTGGTGGCTACACCTTC

cdr3_length: 18
j_call: TRBJ2-3
clone_size: .
d_call: .
v_call: TRBV29-1
cdr3_aa: CSVEVLAGTSKSTDTQYF
cdr3_nt: TGCAGCGTTGAGGTATTAGCCGGGACCAGCAAAAGCACAGATACGCAGTATTTT

cdr3_length: 14
j_call: TRBJ2-3
clone_size: many
d_call: .
v_call: TRBV6-2/TRBV6-3
cdr3_aa: CASSSSGLSDTQYF
cdr3_nt: TGTGCCAGCAGTTCCTCAGGGTTATCAGATACGCAGTATTTT

cdr3_length: 15
j_call: TRBJ2-3
clone_size: many
d_call: TRBD2
v_call: TRBV5-1
cdr3_aa: CASSPSGRPTDTQYF
cdr3_nt: TGCGCCAGCAGCCCTAGCGGGAGGCCCACAGATACGCAGTATTTT

cdr3_length: 18
j_call: TRBJ2-2
clone_size: .
d_call: TRBD1
v_call: TRBV6-5
cdr3_aa: CASSYLGQGYTNTGELFF
cdr3_nt: TGTGCCAGCAGTTACCTCGGACAGGGTTATACTAACACCGGGGAGCTGTTTTTT

cdr3_length: 14
j_call: TRBJ2-7
clone_size: once
d_call: .
v_call: TRBV25-1
cdr3_aa: CASSGWGSSYEQYF
cdr3_nt: TGTGCCAGCAGTGGCTGGGGAAGCTCCTACGAGCAGTACTTC

cdr3_length: 16
j_call: TRBJ2-7
clone_size: .
d_call: TRBD1
v_call: TRBV11-2
cdr3_aa: CASSLVEQGFAYEQYF
cdr3_nt: TGTGCCAGCAGCTTAGTTGAACAGGGGTTCGCCTACGAGCAGTACTTC

cdr3_length: 14
j_call: TRBJ1-2
clone_size: .
d_call: .
v_call: TRBV4-1
cdr3_aa: CASSQTGQRYGYTF
cdr3_nt: TGCGCCAGCAGCCAAACTGGACAGAGGTATGGCTACACCTTC

cdr3_length: 14
j_call: TRBJ2-5
clone_size: .
d_call: .
v_call: TRBV6-9
cdr3_aa: CASSYGGSQETQYF
cdr3_nt: TGTGCCAGCAGTTACGGGGGCAGTCAAGAGACCCAGTACTTC

cdr3_length: 17
j_call: TRBJ1-6
clone_size: .
d_call: .
v_call: TRBV3-1
cdr3_aa: CASSHGRLSSYNSPLHF
cdr3_nt: TGTGCCAGCAGCCACGGACGGCTCAGCTCCTATAATTCACCCCTCCACTTT

cdr3_length: 13
j_call: TRBJ2-1
clone_size: many
d_call: .
v_call: TRBV30
cdr3_aa: CAWSHRSGNEQFF
cdr3_nt: TGTGCCTGGAGTCACCGGTCGGGCAATGAGCAGTTCTTC

cdr3_length: 15
j_call: TRBJ1-1
clone_size: many
d_call: TRBD1
v_call: TRBV6-1
cdr3_aa: CASSPRQGGGTEAFF
cdr3_nt: TGTGCCAGCAGCCCCCGACAGGGTGGGGGGACTGAAGCTTTCTTT

cdr3_length: 14
j_call: TRBJ1-6
clone_size: few
d_call: .
v_call: TRBV4-1
cdr3_aa: CASARWGGESPLHF
cdr3_nt: TGCGCCAGCGCTCGGTGGGGGGGAGAGTCACCCCTCCACTTT

cdr3_length: 17
j_call: TRBJ2-6
clone_size: many
d_call: .
v_call: TRBV10-3
cdr3_aa: CAISGEGRESGANVLTF
cdr3_nt: TGTGCCATCAGTGGAGAGGGCCGGGAGTCTGGGGCCAACGTCCTGACTTTC

cdr3_length: 16
j_call: TRBJ2-7
clone_size: many
d_call: TRBD1
v_call: TRBV19
cdr3_aa: CATRPRRGQGTGEQYF
cdr3_nt: TGTGCCACCCGCCCCCGGAGGGGACAGGGAACGGGCGAGCAGTACTTC

cdr3_length: 15
j_call: TRBJ2-3
clone_size: .
d_call: TRBD2
v_call: TRBV19
cdr3_aa: CASSGGLAVSDTQYF
cdr3_nt: TGTGCCAGTAGTGGGGGACTAGCGGTTTCAGATACGCAGTATTTT

cdr3_length: 11
j_call: TRBJ2-5
clone_size: many
d_call: .
v_call: TRBV18
cdr3_aa: CASSLDRESDF
cdr3_nt: TGTGCCAGCTCATTAGACCGGGAGTCTGACTTC

cdr3_length: 12
j_call: TRBJ2-3
clone_size: .
d_call: .
v_call: TRBV28
cdr3_aa: CASSYRTDTQYF
cdr3_nt: TGTGCCAGCAGTTACAGAACAGATACGCAGTATTTT

cdr3_length: 13
j_call: TRBJ2-1
clone_size: few
d_call: .
v_call: TRBV9
cdr3_aa: CASSPTGGDEQFF
cdr3_nt: TGTGCCAGCAGCCCCACGGGTGGGGATGAGCAGTTCTTC

cdr3_length: 16
j_call: TRBJ2-3
clone_size: many
d_call: TRBD2
v_call: TRBV28
cdr3_aa: CASTPGGMISTDTQYF
cdr3_nt: TGTGCCAGCACCCCCGGGGGGATGATTAGCACAGATACGCAGTATTTT

cdr3_length: 17
j_call: TRBJ2-3
clone_size: many
d_call: .
v_call: TRBV7-9
cdr3_aa: CASSSSWTPTSTDTQYF
cdr3_nt: TGTGCCAGCAGCTCTTCTTGGACGCCGACTAGCACAGATACGCAGTATTTT

cdr3_length: 16
j_call: TRBJ2-1
clone_size: many
d_call: TRBD2
v_call: TRBV10-3
cdr3_aa: CAISERSQRGGNEQFF
cdr3_nt: TGTGCCATCAGTGAACGGTCCCAGCGGGGGGGCAATGAGCAGTTCTTC

cdr3_length: 15
j_call: TRBJ1-1
clone_size: .
d_call: TRBD1
v_call: TRBV6-2/TRBV6-3
cdr3_aa: CASSPISTGPTEAFF
cdr3_nt: TGTGCCAGCAGTCCTATCTCGACAGGGCCCACTGAAGCTTTCTTT

cdr3_length: 14
j_call: TRBJ2-5
clone_size: .
d_call: .
v_call: TRBV2
cdr3_aa: CASSQKSWYETQYF
cdr3_nt: TGTGCCAGCAGCCAAAAGTCTTGGTATGAGACCCAGTACTTC

cdr3_length: 16
j_call: TRBJ1-1
clone_size: many
d_call: TRBD1
v_call: TRBV6-1
cdr3_aa: CASSEASGGMNTEAFF
cdr3_nt: TGTGCCAGCAGTGAAGCATCAGGGGGCATGAACACTGAAGCTTTCTTT

cdr3_length: 14
j_call: TRBJ2-7
clone_size: .
d_call: .
v_call: TRBV28
cdr3_aa: CASSLGLPGWGQYF
cdr3_nt: TGTGCCAGCAGCCTTGGACTACCGGGGTGGGGGCAGTACTTC

cdr3_length: 14
j_call: TRBJ1-6
clone_size: .
d_call: .
v_call: TRBV2
cdr3_aa: CASSLLGDNSPLHF
cdr3_nt: TGTGCCAGCAGTCTTCTCGGGGACAATTCACCCCTCCACTTT

cdr3_length: 14
j_call: TRBJ1-1
clone_size: many
d_call: TRBD1
v_call: TRBV7-3
cdr3_aa: CASSLTGLNTEAFF
cdr3_nt: TGTGCCAGCAGCCTGACAGGGTTGAACACTGAAGCTTTCTTT

cdr3_length: 16
j_call: TRBJ1-5
clone_size: many
d_call: .
v_call: TRBV5-5
cdr3_aa: CASSLDWRGGFQPQHF
cdr3_nt: TGTGCCAGCAGCTTGGATTGGAGGGGGGGATTTCAGCCCCAGCATTTT

cdr3_length: 14
j_call: TRBJ2-3
clone_size: many
d_call: TRBD1
v_call: TRBV4-2
cdr3_aa: CASSQTDRGLSQYF
cdr3_nt: TGTGCCAGCAGCCAAACTGACAGGGGATTGTCACAGTATTTT

cdr3_length: 11
j_call: TRBJ1-2
clone_size: many
d_call: .
v_call: TRBV30
cdr3_aa: CAWSQEYGYTF
cdr3_nt: TGTGCCTGGAGTCAGGAGTATGGCTACACCTTC

cdr3_length: 15
j_call: TRBJ2-7
clone_size: .
d_call: TRBD2
v_call: TRBV20-1
cdr3_aa: CSVQQAGGRIYEQYF
cdr3_nt: TGCAGTGTCCAACAAGCGGGGGGGCGTATATACGAGCAGTACTTC

cdr3_length: 16
j_call: TRBJ2-3
clone_size: .
d_call: .
v_call: TRBV7-6
cdr3_aa: CASSLAPGTDTDTQYF
cdr3_nt: TGTGCCAGCAGCTTAGCGCCGGGAACTGACACAGATACGCAGTATTTT

cdr3_length: 14
j_call: TRBJ1-5
clone_size: many
d_call: .
v_call: TRBV20-1
cdr3_aa: CSAFLQGNNQPQHF
cdr3_nt: TGCAGTGCCTTCCTACAGGGAAATAATCAGCCCCAGCATTTT

cdr3_length: 14
j_call: TRBJ1-1
clone_size: few
d_call: .
v_call: TRBV5-1
cdr3_aa: CASSFGGYNTEAFF
cdr3_nt: TGCGCCAGCAGCTTCGGGGGGTACAACACTGAAGCTTTCTTT

cdr3_length: 13
j_call: TRBJ2-3
clone_size: .
d_call: .
v_call: TRBV7-3
cdr3_aa: CASSLPGGTTQYF
cdr3_nt: TGTGCCAGCAGCCTCCCAGGGGGGACTACGCAGTATTTT

cdr3_length: 12
j_call: TRBJ1-5
clone_size: many
d_call: .
v_call: TRBV28
cdr3_aa: CASTRQVQPQHF
cdr3_nt: TGTGCCAGCACCAGACAGGTACAGCCCCAGCATTTT

cdr3_length: 19
j_call: TRBJ2-3
clone_size: few
d_call: .
v_call: TRBV27
cdr3_aa: CASSLPPVLGAFGTDTQYF
cdr3_nt: TGTGCCAGCAGTTTACCCCCGGTTCTAGGGGCATTCGGCACAGATACGCAGTATTTT

cdr3_length: 17
j_call: TRBJ1-5
clone_size: .
d_call: .
v_call: TRBV5-1
cdr3_aa: CASSLESWGRGNQPQHF
cdr3_nt: TGCGCCAGCAGCTTGGAAAGTTGGGGGCGCGGCAATCAGCCCCAGCATTTT

cdr3_length: 15
j_call: TRBJ1-6
clone_size: .
d_call: .
v_call: TRBV20-1
cdr3_aa: CSASDRWTPNSPLHF
cdr3_nt: TGCAGTGCTAGCGACCGGTGGACCCCAAATTCACCCCTCCACTTT

cdr3_length: 15
j_call: TRBJ2-5
clone_size: once
d_call: .
v_call: TRBV9
cdr3_aa: CASSVGATALETQYF
cdr3_nt: TGTGCCAGCAGCGTAGGAGCGACGGCACTAGAGACCCAGTACTTC

cdr3_length: 15
j_call: TRBJ2-7
clone_size: once
d_call: TRBD1
v_call: TRBV20-1
cdr3_aa: CSARAMSGTGYEQYF
cdr3_nt: TGCAGTGCTAGAGCCATGTCCGGGACAGGGTACGAGCAGTACTTC

cdr3_length: 15
j_call: TRBJ2-7
clone_size: .
d_call: .
v_call: TRBV7-2
cdr3_aa: CANSLTIYTAYEQYF
cdr3_nt: TGTGCCAACAGCTTAACGATTTACACAGCCTACGAGCAGTACTTC

cdr3_length: 13
j_call: TRBJ1-2
clone_size: .
d_call: TRBD1
v_call: TRBV29-1
cdr3_aa: CSVESGQGVGYTF
cdr3_nt: TGCAGCGTTGAATCGGGACAGGGGGTTGGCTACACCTTC

cdr3_length: 16
j_call: TRBJ1-2
clone_size: .
d_call: TRBD1
v_call: TRBV27
cdr3_aa: CASSPTRDRGDYGYTF
cdr3_nt: TGTGCCAGCAGTCCAACTCGGGACAGGGGGGACTATGGCTACACCTTC

cdr3_length: 16
j_call: TRBJ2-7
clone_size: many
d_call: TRBD1
v_call: TRBV9
cdr3_aa: CASSVDPTGATYEQYF
cdr3_nt: TGTGCCAGCAGCGTGGACCCAACAGGGGCGACCTACGAGCAGTACTTC